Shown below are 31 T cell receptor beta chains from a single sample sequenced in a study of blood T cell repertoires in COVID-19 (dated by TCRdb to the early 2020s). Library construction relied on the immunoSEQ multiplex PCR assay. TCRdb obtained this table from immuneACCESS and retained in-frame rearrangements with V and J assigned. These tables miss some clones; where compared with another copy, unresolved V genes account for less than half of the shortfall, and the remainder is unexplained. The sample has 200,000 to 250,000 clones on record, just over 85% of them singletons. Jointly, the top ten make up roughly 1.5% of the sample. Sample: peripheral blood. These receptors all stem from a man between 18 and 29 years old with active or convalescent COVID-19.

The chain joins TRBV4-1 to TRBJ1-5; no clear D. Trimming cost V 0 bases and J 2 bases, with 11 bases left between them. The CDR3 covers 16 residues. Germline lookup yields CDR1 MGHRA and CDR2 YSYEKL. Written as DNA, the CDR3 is TGCGCCAGCAGCCAAGATAGGTACGGGGGCAATCAGCCCCAGCATTTT. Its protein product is CASSQDRYGGNQPQHF.

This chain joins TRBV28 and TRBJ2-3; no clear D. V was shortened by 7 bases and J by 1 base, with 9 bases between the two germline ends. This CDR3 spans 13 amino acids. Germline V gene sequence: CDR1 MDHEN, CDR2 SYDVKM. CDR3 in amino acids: CASTTTGTDTQYF. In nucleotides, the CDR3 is TGTGCCAGCACGACAACGGGCACAGATACGCAGTATTTT. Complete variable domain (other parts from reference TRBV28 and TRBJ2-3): DVKVTQSSRYLVKRTGEKVFLECVQDMDHENMFWYRQDPGLGLRLIYFSYDVKMKEKGDIPEGYSVSREKKERFSLILESASTNQTSMYLCASTTTGTDTQYFGPGTRLTVL.

CDR3 DNA: TGTGCCAGCACCCGCAGGGGACTACTCGACGAGCAGTACTTC. Protein sequence: CASTRRGLLDEQYF. The genes are TRBV28 and TRBJ2-7; D possibly corresponds to TRBD2 (7 bases). The CDR3 has 14 residues. Deletions cut 7 bases from V and 5 bases from J, with 18 bases between. Per germline, CDR1 MDHEN and CDR2 SYDVKM.

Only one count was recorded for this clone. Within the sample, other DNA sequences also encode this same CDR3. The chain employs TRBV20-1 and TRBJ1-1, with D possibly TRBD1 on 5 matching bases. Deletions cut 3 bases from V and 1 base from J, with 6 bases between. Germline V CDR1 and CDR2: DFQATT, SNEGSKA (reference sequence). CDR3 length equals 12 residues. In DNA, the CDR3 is TGCAGTGCTAGTAGGGGGAACACTGAAGCTTTCTTT. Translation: CSASRGNTEAFF.

CDR3 in DNA: TGTGCCAGCAGCCCAACAGGGGCGGGCGGCTACACCTTC. It encodes CASSPTGAGGYTF. The chain uses TRBV7-8 and TRBJ1-2; 7 bases fit TRBD1. The CDR3 is 13 amino acids. V shed 5 bases, J shed 8 bases, and the junction held 8 bases outside the gene matches. CDR1 is SGHVS, CDR2 FQNEAQ, per germline.

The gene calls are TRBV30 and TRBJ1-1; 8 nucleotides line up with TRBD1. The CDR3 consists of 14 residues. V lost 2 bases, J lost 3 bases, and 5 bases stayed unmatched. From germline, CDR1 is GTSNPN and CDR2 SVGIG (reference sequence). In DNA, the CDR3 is TGTGCCTGGAGTCCAGGGGGCGGGTACACTGAAGCTTTCTTT. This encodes CAWSPGGGYTEAFF.

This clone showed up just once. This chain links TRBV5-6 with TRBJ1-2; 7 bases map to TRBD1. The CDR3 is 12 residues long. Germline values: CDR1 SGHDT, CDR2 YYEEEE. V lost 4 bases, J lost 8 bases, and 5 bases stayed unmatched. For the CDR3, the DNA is TGTGCCAGCAGCCCCGACAGGGACGGCTACACCTTC. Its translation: CASSPDRDGYTF.

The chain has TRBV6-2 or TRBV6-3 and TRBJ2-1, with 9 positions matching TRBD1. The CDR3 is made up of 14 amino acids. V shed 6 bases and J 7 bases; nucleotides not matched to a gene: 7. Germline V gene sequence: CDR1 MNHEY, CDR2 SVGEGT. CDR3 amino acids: CASSSGTGWNEQFF. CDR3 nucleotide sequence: TGTGCCAGCAGCTCCGGGACAGGGTGGAATGAGCAGTTCTTC.

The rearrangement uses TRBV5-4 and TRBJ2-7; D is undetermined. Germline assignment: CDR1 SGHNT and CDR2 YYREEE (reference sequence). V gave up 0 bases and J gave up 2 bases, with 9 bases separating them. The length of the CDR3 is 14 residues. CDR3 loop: CASSLGDTTYEQYF. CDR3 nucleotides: TGTGCCAGCAGCTTGGGAGATACTACCTACGAGCAGTACTTC.

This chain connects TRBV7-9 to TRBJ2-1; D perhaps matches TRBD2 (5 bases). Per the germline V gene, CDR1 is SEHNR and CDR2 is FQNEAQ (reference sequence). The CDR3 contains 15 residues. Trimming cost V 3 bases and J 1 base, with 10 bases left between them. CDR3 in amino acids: CASSLGGLSYNEQFF. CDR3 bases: TGTGCCAGCAGCTTGGGCGGACTGTCCTACAATGAGCAGTTCTTC.

CDR3 residues: CASSQDSSVLSSYNEQFF. In DNA form, the CDR3 reads TGTGCCAGCAGCCAAGATTCTAGCGTCCTTAGCTCCTACAATGAGCAGTTCTTC. The chain has TRBV4-2 and TRBJ2-1; D possibly corresponds to TRBD2 (6 bases). Per the germline V gene, CDR1 is LGHNA and CDR2 is YNFKEQ. Trimming removed 0 bases at V and 0 bases at J, with 15 bases between. The CDR3 loop spans 18 amino acids.

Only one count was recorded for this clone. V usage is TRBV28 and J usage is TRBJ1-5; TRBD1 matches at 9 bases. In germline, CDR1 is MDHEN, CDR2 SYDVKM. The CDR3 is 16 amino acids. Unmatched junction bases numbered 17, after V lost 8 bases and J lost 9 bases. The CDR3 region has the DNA TGTGCCAGCGGATCCCCCTCGGGACAGGGTTATCGGCCCCAGCATTTT. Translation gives CASGSPSGQGYRPQHF.

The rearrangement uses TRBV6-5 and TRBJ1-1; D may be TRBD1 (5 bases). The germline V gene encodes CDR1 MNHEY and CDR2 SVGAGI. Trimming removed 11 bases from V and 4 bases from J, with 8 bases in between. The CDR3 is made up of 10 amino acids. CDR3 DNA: TGTGCCGGGGGGGTCACTGAAGCTTTCTTT. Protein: CAGGVTEAFF.

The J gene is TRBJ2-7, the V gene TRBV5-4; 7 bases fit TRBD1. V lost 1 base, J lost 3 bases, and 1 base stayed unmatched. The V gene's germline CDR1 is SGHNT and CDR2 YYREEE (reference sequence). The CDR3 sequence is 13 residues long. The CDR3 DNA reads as TGTGCCAGCAGCTTGTCAGGGGGCTACGAGCAGTACTTC. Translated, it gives CASSLSGGYEQYF.

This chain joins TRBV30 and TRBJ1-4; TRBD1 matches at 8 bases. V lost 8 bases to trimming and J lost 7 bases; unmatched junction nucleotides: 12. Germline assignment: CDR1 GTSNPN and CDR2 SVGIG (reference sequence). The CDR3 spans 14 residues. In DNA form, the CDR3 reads TGTGCCGGGCAGTGGTCAGGGGGCGCTGAAAAACTGTTTTTT. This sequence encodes CAGQWSGGAEKLFF.

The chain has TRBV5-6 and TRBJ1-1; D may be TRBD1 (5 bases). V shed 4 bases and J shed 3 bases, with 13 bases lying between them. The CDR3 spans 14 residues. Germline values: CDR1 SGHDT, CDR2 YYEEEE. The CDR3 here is CASSPQVGDTEAFF. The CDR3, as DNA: TGTGCCAGCAGCCCACAGGTTGGCGACACTGAAGCTTTCTTT.

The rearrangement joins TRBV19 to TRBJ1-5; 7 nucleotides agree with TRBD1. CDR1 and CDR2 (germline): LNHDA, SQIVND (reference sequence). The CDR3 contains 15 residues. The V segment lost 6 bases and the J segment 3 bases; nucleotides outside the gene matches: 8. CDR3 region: CASSHRDRYNQPQHF. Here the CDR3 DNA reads TGTGCCAGTAGCCACCGGGACAGATACAATCAGCCCCAGCATTTT.

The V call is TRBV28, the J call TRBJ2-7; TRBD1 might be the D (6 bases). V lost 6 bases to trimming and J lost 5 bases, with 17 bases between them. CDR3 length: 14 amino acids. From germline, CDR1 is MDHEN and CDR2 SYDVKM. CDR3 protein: CASRKQGPSNEQYF. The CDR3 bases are TGTGCCAGCAGAAAACAGGGACCATCGAACGAGCAGTACTTC.

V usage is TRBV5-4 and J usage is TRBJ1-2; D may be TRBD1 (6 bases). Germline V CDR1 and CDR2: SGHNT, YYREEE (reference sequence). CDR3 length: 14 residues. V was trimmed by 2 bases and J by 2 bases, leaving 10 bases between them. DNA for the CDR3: TGTGCCAGCAGCTTAGGGGGAAAGAACTATGGCTACACCTTC. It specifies CASSLGGKNYGYTF.

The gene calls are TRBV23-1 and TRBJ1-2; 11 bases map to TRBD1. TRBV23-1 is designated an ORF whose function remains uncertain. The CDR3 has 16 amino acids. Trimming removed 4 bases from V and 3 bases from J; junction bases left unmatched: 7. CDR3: CASSLPGQGADYGYTF. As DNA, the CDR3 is TGCGCCAGCAGTCTTCCAGGACAGGGGGCGGACTATGGCTACACCTTC.

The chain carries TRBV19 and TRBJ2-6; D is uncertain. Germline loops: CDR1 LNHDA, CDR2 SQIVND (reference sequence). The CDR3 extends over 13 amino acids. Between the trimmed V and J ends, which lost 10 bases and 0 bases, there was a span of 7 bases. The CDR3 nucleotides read TGTGCCACTAAGATCTCTGGGGCCAACGTCCTGACTTTC. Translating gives CATKISGANVLTF.

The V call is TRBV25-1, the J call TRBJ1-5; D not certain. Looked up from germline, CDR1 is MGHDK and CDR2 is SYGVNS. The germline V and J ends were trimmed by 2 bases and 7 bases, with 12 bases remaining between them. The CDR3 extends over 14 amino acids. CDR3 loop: CASSEGNSGQPQHF. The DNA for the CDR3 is TGTGCCAGCAGTGAAGGGAACTCGGGGCAGCCCCAGCATTTT.

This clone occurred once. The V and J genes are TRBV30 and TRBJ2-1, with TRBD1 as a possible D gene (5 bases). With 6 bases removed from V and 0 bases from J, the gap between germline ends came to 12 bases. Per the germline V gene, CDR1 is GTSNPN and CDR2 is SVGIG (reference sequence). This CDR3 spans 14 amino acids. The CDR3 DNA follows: TGTGCCTGCAGCAGGGAAAGCTCCTACAATGAGCAGTTCTTC. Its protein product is CACSRESSYNEQFF.

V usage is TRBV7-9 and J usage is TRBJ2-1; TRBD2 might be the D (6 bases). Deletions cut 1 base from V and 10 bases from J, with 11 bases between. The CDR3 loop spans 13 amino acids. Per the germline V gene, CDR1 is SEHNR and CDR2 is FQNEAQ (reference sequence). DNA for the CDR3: TGTGCCAGCAGCTTAGGACTAGTCTACGAGCAGTTCTTC. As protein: CASSLGLVYEQFF.

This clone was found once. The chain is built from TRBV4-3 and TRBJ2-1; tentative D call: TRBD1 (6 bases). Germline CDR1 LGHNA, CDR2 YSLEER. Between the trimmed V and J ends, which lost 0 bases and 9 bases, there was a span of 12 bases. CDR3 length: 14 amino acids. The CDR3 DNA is TGCGCCAGCAGCCAAGATTCACAGGGTCCTGAGCAGTTCTTC. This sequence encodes CASSQDSQGPEQFF.

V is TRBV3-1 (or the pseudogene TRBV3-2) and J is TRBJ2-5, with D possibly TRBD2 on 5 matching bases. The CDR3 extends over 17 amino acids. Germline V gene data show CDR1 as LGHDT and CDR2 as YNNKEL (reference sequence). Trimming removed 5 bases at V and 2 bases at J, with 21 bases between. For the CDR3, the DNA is TGTGCCAGCAGCTTCCCATTTAGAACACTAGGACAAGAGACCCAGTACTTC. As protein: CASSFPFRTLGQETQYF.

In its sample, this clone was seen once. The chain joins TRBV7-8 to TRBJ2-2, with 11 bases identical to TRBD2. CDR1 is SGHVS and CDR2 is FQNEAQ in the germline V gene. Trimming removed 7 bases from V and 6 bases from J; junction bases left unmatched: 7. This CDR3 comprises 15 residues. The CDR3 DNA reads TGTGCCAGCACCATCCCGGGACTAGCGGCCGGGGAGCTGTTTTTT. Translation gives CASTIPGLAAGELFF.

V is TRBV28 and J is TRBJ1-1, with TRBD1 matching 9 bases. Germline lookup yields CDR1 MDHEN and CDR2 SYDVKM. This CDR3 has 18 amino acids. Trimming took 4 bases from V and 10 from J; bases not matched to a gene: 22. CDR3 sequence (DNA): TGTGCCAGCAGTTCAGTCCAGCATCAGTTCAGACAGGGGGATGGAGCTTTCTTT. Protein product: CASSSVQHQFRQGDGAFF.

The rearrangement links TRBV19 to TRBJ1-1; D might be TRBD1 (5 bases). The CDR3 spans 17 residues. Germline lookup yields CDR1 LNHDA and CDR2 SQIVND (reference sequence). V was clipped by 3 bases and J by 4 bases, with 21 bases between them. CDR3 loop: CASSMGPPGTGGTEAFF. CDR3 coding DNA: TGTGCCAGTAGTATGGGGCCTCCGGGGACTGGGGGCACTGAAGCTTTCTTT.

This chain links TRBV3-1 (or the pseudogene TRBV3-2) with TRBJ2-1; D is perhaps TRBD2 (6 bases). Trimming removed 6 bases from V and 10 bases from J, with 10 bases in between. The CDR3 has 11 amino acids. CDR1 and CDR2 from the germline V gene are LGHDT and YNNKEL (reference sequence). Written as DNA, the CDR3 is TGTGCCAGCAGGGACGCGGGAGAGCAGTTCTTC. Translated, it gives CASRDAGEQFF.

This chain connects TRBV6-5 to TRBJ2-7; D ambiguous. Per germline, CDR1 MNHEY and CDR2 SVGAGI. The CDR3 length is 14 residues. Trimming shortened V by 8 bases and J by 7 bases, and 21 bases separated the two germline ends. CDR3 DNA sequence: TGTGCCAGCCAGACTTTAATACGACCTCATGAGCAGTACTTC. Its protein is CASQTLIRPHEQYF.